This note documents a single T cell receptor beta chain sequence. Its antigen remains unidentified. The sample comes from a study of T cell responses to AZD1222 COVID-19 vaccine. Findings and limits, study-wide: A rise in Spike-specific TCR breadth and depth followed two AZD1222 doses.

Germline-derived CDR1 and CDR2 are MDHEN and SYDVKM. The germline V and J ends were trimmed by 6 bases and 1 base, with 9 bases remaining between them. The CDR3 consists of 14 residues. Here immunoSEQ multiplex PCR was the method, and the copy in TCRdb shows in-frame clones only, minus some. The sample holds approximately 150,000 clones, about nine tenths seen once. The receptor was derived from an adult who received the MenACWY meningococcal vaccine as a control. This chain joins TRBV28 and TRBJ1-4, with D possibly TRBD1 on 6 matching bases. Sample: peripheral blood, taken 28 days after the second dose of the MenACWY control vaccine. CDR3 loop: CASSTQGTNEKLFF. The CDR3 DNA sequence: TGTGCCAGCAGCACACAGGGAACTAATGAAAAACTGTTTTTT. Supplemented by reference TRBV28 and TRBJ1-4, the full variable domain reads DVKVTQSSRYLVKRTGEKVFLECVQDMDHENMFWYRQDPGLGLRLIYFSYDVKMKEKGDIPEGYSVSREKKERFSLILESASTNQTSMYLCASSTQGTNEKLFFGSGTQLSVL.